The clone carrying this TCR beta chain was recorded a few times. A single record per CDR3 protein comes from TCRdb applying MiXCR to the RT-PCR reads. Of 650,000 to 800,000 distinct CDR3 sequences detected, approximately 15% appear once; the ten largest clones hold about 3.9%. CDR1 SGDLS and CDR2 YYNGEE come from the germline V gene. The CDR3 length is 15 residues. With 0 bases removed from V and 5 bases from J, the gap between germline ends came to 14 bases. The rearrangement uses TRBV9 and TRBJ2-5, with a tentative D call TRBD2 (7 bases). Source material: memory CD4+ T cells from blood. The source is a female donor in good health, serving as a healthy control. Here the CDR3 DNA reads TGTGCCAGCAGCGTAGCGGGGGGCACGTTGGAGACCCAGTACTTC. Its protein is CASSVAGGTLETQYF.